A few counts support the clone carrying this TCR beta chain. These data originate in a study of T-cell memory formation after mild COVID-19. Each CDR3 protein gets one entry after TCRdb re-called the 5' RACE reads with MiXCR. The sample lists just under 550,000 distinct CDR3 sequences, roughly 21% occurring once. Germline V CDR1 and CDR2: DFQATT, SNEGSKA (reference sequence). CDR3 length equals 14 residues. The gene calls are TRBV20-1 and TRBJ2-3; D unclear. Sequenced: PBMCs or a T cell subset sorted from them (not recorded which). The receptor comes from an adult woman who had mild COVID-19 (a few samples of this study predate the infection). Cell type and time point are not known. CDR3 sequence reads: CAWSLTPSTDTQYF. CDR3 nucleotides: TGCGCGTGGTCACTGACGCCCAGCACAGATACGCAGTATTTT.